The 18 T cell receptor beta chains given below trace back to one sample, sequenced in a study of cytomegalovirus exposure and HLA in healthy donors (dated 2017 in TCRdb). Library preparation used the immunoSEQ multiplex PCR assay. A mixture of 60 forward primers for TCR Vbeta segments and 13 reverse primers for TCR Jbeta segments was used in the multiplex PCR. TCRdb stores this immuneACCESS table with in-frame sequences only. Part of the clones is absent; in the studies checked, under half of the shortfall reflects unresolved V genes, and no reason is known for the rest. Counted in this sample were some 170,000 clones; just under 80% of them appeared once. Of the sample, approximately 2.6% is held by the ten largest clones. The sample comprised PBMCs. These receptors originate from a female donor in good health and CMV-seronegative.

This clone was counted a few times. The chain joins TRBV11-3 to TRBJ2-2, with D possibly TRBD1 on 5 matching bases. Trimming cost V 5 bases and J 5 bases, with 15 bases left between them. Per germline, CDR1 SGHNT and CDR2 YENEEA. The CDR3 covers 15 residues. The CDR3 sequence is CASSRTGATTGELFF. The CDR3 DNA reads TGTGCCAGCAGCCGTACAGGCGCGACAACCGGGGAGCTGTTTTTT.

The rearrangement links TRBV27 to TRBJ2-1; 7 bases are a match to TRBD2. CDR1 MNHEY and CDR2 SMNVEV come from the germline V gene (reference sequence). V was pared by 0 bases and J by 0 bases, with 5 bases of the junction left unmatched. The CDR3 spans 17 residues. CDR3 loop: CASSLSLSGTSYNEQFF. In DNA, the CDR3 is TGTGCCAGCAGTTTATCACTCAGCGGGACCTCCTACAATGAGCAGTTCTTC.

This clone occurred once. This sequence joins TRBV15 and TRBJ2-1; D perhaps matches TRBD1 (6 bases). The V gene lost 0 bases and the J gene lost 4 bases, with 7 bases spanning the gap. Germline lookup yields CDR1 LNHNV and CDR2 YYDKDF (reference sequence). The CDR3 spans 14 residues. CDR3 residues: CATSRDQGYNEQFF. Written as DNA, the CDR3 is TGTGCCACCAGCAGAGATCAGGGGTACAATGAGCAGTTCTTC.

The rearrangement joins TRBV7-6 to TRBJ1-1; 8 bases are shared with TRBD1. CDR1 is SGHVS and CDR2 is FNYEAQ in the germline V gene. Losses at the gene ends were 5 bases for V and 7 bases for J; bases not matched to a gene: 15. The CDR3 contains 16 residues. The CDR3 DNA follows: TGTGCCAGCAGCCCTATCCCCGGGACAGGAGACCGTGAAGCTTTCTTT. Amino acids: CASSPIPGTGDREAFF.

This clone was recorded once. The rearrangement links TRBV6-1 to TRBJ1-5; D is ambiguous. V lost 2 bases and J lost 10, with 12 bases in between. CDR3 length equals 13 residues. Germline assignment: CDR1 MNHNS and CDR2 SASEGT. DNA of the CDR3: TGTGCCAGCAGTGAACATCCCGGAGGTCCCCAGCATTTT. Encoded protein: CASSEHPGGPQHF.

The J gene is TRBJ1-2, the V gene TRBV30; TRBD1 might be the D (6 bases). The CDR3 is made up of 13 amino acids. Germline loops: CDR1 GTSNPN, CDR2 SVGIG (reference sequence). The germline V and J ends were trimmed by 3 bases and 6 bases, with 14 bases remaining between them. The CDR3 bases are TGTGCCTGGAGCGGGATAGGGGGAAATGGCTACACCTTC. The encoded protein is CAWSGIGGNGYTF.

This chain joins TRBV27 and TRBJ2-7; D possibly corresponds to TRBD2 (6 bases). V was clipped by 3 bases and J by 6 bases, with 15 bases between them. Germline V gene data show CDR1 as MNHEY and CDR2 as SMNVEV (reference sequence). The CDR3 extends over 14 amino acids. The CDR3 sequence is CASSFGLGRGEQYF. The DNA for the CDR3 is TGTGCCAGCAGTTTTGGCCTCGGGAGAGGCGAGCAGTACTTC.

This clone was seen only once. V gene TRBV18 combines with J gene TRBJ1-4, with a weak D call TRBD1 (5 bases). The CDR3 runs 17 residues. The V end was cut by 2 bases, the J end by 0 bases, with 13 bases between. Germline V CDR1 and CDR2: KGHSH, LQKENI. The CDR3 loop reads CASSPLGASSTNEKLFF. CDR3 sequence (DNA): TGTGCCAGCTCACCATTAGGGGCCTCATCAACTAATGAAAAACTGTTTTTT.

The chain is built from TRBV6-5 and TRBJ1-3; TRBD1 matches 7 bases. The germline CDR1 and CDR2 sequences are MNHEY and SVGAGI. This CDR3 spans 15 amino acids. Losses at the gene ends were 4 bases for V and 0 bases for J; bases not matched to a gene: 3. CDR3 sequence reads: CASSSDRASGNTIYF. For the CDR3, the DNA is TGTGCCAGCAGTTCAGACAGGGCCTCTGGAAACACCATATATTTT.

In its sample, this clone was seen once. The chain is built from TRBV19 and TRBJ1-6; 10 bases line up with TRBD1. CDR1 and CDR2 from the germline V gene are LNHDA and SQIVND (reference sequence). This CDR3 has 15 residues. Germline trimming cut 3 bases from V and 7 bases from J; bases unmatched to any gene: 3. CDR3 residues: CASSIGQGGNSPLHF. The CDR3 DNA reads as TGTGCCAGTAGTATTGGACAGGGGGGGAATTCACCCCTCCACTTT.

Here the CDR3 DNA reads TGTGCCAGCAGGGGCAGCGGGAGCTCCTACAATGAGCAGTTCTTC. Its protein product is CASRGSGSSYNEQFF. The chain links TRBV21-1 to TRBJ2-1; the table names TRBD2, a call not compared with the DNA. TRBV21-1 has pseudogene status. The CDR3 totals 15 residues.

CDR3: CASSPKGTANTEAFF. As DNA, the CDR3 is TGTGCCAGTAGCCCGAAAGGGACAGCGAACACTGAAGCTTTCTTT. This chain links TRBV19 with TRBJ1-1, with 7 bases matching TRBD1. CDR3 size: 15 residues. Looked up from germline, CDR1 is LNHDA and CDR2 is SQIVND (reference sequence). The V segment lost 6 bases and the J segment 1 base; nucleotides outside the gene matches: 8.

The chain combines TRBV5-4 with TRBJ2-5, with a tentative D call TRBD1 (6 bases). This CDR3 contains 14 residues. V lost 6 bases and J 1 base, leaving 13 bases between the germline ends. Germline assignment: CDR1 SGHNT and CDR2 YYREEE (reference sequence). Here the CDR3 DNA reads TGTGCCAGCAACAAAAGGGGGTCCCAAGAGACCCAGTACTTC. This gives the protein CASNKRGSQETQYF.

V gene TRBV6-6 combines with J gene TRBJ1-5; 7 nucleotides agree with TRBD1. Trimming took 2 bases from V and 5 from J; bases not matched to a gene: 9. This CDR3 has 16 amino acids. Germline CDR1 MNHNY, CDR2 SVGAGI (reference sequence). The CDR3 sequence is CASSYPPGGKDQPQHF. The CDR3 DNA reads TGTGCCAGCAGTTACCCTCCAGGGGGAAAGGATCAGCCCCAGCATTTT.

The chain joins TRBV2 to TRBJ2-1; 10 bases fit TRBD2. Germline V gives CDR1 SNHLY, CDR2 FYNNEI. The CDR3 covers 15 residues. With 7 bases clipped from V and 4 bases from J, the junction kept 7 bases outside the gene matches. The CDR3: CASTEDSGGYNEQFF. CDR3 nucleotide sequence: TGTGCCAGCACCGAGGATAGCGGGGGGTACAATGAGCAGTTCTTC. Looking up the rest from reference TRBV2 and TRBJ2-1 gives the full variable domain: EPEVTQTPSHQVTQMGQEVILRCVPISNHLYFYWYRQILGQKVEFLVSFYNNEISEKSEIFDDQFSVERPDGSNFTLKIRSTKLEDSAMYFCASTEDSGGYNEQFFGPGTRLTVL.

The table lists this clone with a few counts. The gene calls are TRBV28 and TRBJ2-1, with a weak D call TRBD1 (6 bases). V gave up 5 bases and J gave up 8 bases, with 25 bases separating them. This CDR3 is built from 17 residues. CDR1 and CDR2 from the germline V gene are MDHEN and SYDVKM. The CDR3 is CASSRTALRGRQDEQFF. The CDR3, as DNA: TGTGCCAGCAGTCGCACCGCCCTAAGGGGCCGACAGGATGAGCAGTTCTTC. The full variable domain, rest sourced from reference TRBV28 and TRBJ2-1, is DVKVTQSSRYLVKRTGEKVFLECVQDMDHENMFWYRQDPGLGLRLIYFSYDVKMKEKGDIPEGYSVSREKKERFSLILESASTNQTSMYLCASSRTALRGRQDEQFFGPGTRLTVL.

This clone came up once. The V and J genes are TRBV9 and TRBJ2-5, with 11 positions matching TRBD1. Germline assignment: CDR1 SGDLS and CDR2 YYNGEE. The CDR3 loop spans 17 amino acids. After removal of 0 bases from V and 2 bases from J, the junction contained 6 bases not matched to a gene. CDR3 in amino acids: CASSVEGTGGGQETQYF. CDR3 nucleotide sequence: TGTGCCAGCAGCGTAGAGGGGACAGGGGGTGGTCAAGAGACCCAGTACTTC.

This chain joins TRBV5-1 and TRBJ2-2, with a possible D match to TRBD2 (6 bases). The CDR3 sequence is 15 residues long. V shed 1 base and J shed 5 bases, with 12 bases lying between them. The germline CDR1 and CDR2 sequences are SGHRS and YFSETQ. CDR3 bases: TGCGCCAGCAGCTTGTTGCCAGGGAGGACCGGGGAGCTGTTTTTT. Encoded protein: CASSLLPGRTGELFF.